This record concerns one TCR beta chain sequence. Here immunoSEQ multiplex PCR was the method, and the copy in TCRdb shows in-frame clones only, minus some. Of some 150,000 clones in the sample, around 89% were seen once. This record belongs to a study of blood T cell repertoires in COVID-19. Overall study context: Both acute and convalescent COVID-19 samples were obtained from the United States, Italy and Spain. Sample material is recorded as cDNA or gDNA derived from T cells, B-cell-depleted T cells, or PBMCs.

The CDR3 is 14 residues long. Germline CDR1 reads LNHDA; CDR2 reads SQIVND (reference sequence). The V segment lost 5 bases and the J segment 9 bases; nucleotides outside the gene matches: 8. This chain connects TRBV19 to TRBJ2-1; 9 nucleotides align to TRBD2. Sequenced input: peripheral blood. The source is a man between 60 and 70 years old with acute or convalescent COVID-19. CDR3 in DNA: TGTGCCAGTAGTGGCCTAGCGGGGTTTGTTGAGCAGTTCTTC. This codes for CASSGLAGFVEQFF.